The 26 T cell receptor beta chains presented below share a single source sample, sequenced in a study of T cell repertoires in cytomegalovirus infection. From the reads, TCRdb called clonotypes with MiXCR, one entry per CDR3 protein. The sample yields 400,000 or so distinct CDR3 sequences, approximately 32% seen once. Sample: PBMCs. These receptors were collected from a human donor in good health (CMV status not recorded). Some clones in this sample may be carry-over from other donors' samples.

V usage is TRBV19 and J usage is TRBJ2-7, with TRBD2 matching over 10 bases. Germline CDR1 is LNHDA and CDR2 is SQIVND (reference sequence). This CDR3 has 15 amino acids. Trimming took 3 bases from V and 4 from J; bases not matched to a gene: 6. This chain's CDR3 is CASSIITSGVYEQYF. Written as DNA, the CDR3 is TGTGCCAGTAGTATTATCACTAGCGGGGTTTACGAGCAGTACTTC.

This clonotype was seen just once. The chain combines TRBV6-6 with TRBJ2-1; weak D call: TRBD2 (6 bases). Germline CDR1 reads MNHNY; CDR2 reads SVGAGI (reference sequence). The CDR3 has 15 amino acids. V dropped 3 bases and J dropped 3 bases, with 12 bases sitting between them. The CDR3 bases are TGTGCCAGCAGTTATGAGACTAGTCTCTACAATGAGCAGTTCTTC. Translation: CASSYETSLYNEQFF.

The V gene is TRBV5-1, the J gene TRBJ1-1; 8 nucleotides match TRBD1. Trimming cost V 6 bases and J 5 bases; bases outside gene matches: 6. This CDR3 spans 13 amino acids. Germline CDR1 reads SGHRS; CDR2 reads YFSETQ. In DNA form, the CDR3 reads TGCGCCAGCAAGCAGGGGGCGGGAACTGAAGCTTTCTTT. This gives the protein CASKQGAGTEAFF.

This clonotype was found a few times. This chain connects TRBV5-1 to TRBJ1-1; possibly TRBD1 for D (6 bases). The germline V gene encodes CDR1 SGHRS and CDR2 YFSETQ. The CDR3 is 13 residues long. Trimming shortened V by 5 bases and J by 1 base, and 9 bases separated the two germline ends. The CDR3 DNA sequence: TGCGCCAGCAGTGTCAGGGGGAACACTGAAGCTTTCTTT. This codes for CASSVRGNTEAFF.

The CDR3 sequence: CSVTLHVGILPYEQYF. CDR3 sequence (DNA): TGCAGCGTCACTCTACATGTGGGGATCCTACCCTACGAGCAGTACTTC. The chain carries TRBV29-1 and TRBJ2-7; D is uncertain. The V end was cut by 6 bases, the J end by 2 bases, with 23 bases between. Germline values: CDR1 SQVTM, CDR2 ANQGSEA. This CDR3 is 16 amino acids long.

This clonotype has more than one count but fewer than ten. The rearrangement links TRBV6-5 to TRBJ2-7, with 7 bases fitting TRBD1. Germline values: CDR1 MNHEY, CDR2 SVGAGI. V lost 6 bases and J lost 0; bases outside the gene matches: 5. This CDR3 comprises 14 residues. CDR3 protein: CASRMTGSSYEQYF. CDR3 bases: TGTGCCAGCAGGATGACAGGGAGCTCCTACGAGCAGTACTTC.

This clonotype was counted many times. The chain couples TRBV7-6 to TRBJ2-7, with D possibly TRBD2 on 5 matching bases. Trimming cost V 5 bases and J 4 bases, with 15 bases left between them. The CDR3 contains 14 residues. Looked up from germline, CDR1 is SGHVS and CDR2 is FNYEAQ. The CDR3 nucleotides read TGTGCCAGCAGCCCGGCCGGGGAATGGTACGAGCAGTACTTC. It is translated as CASSPAGEWYEQYF. The entire variable domain, with the rest obtained from reference TRBV7-6 and TRBJ2-7, is as follows: GAGVSQSPRYKVTKRGQDVALRCDPISGHVSLYWYRQALGQGPEFLTYFNYEAQQDKSGLPNDRFSAERPEGSISTLTIQRTEQRDSAMYRCASSPAGEWYEQYFGPGTRLTVT.

The V and J genes are TRBV5-6 and TRBJ2-1; possibly TRBD1 or TRBD2 for D (5 bases each). CDR3 length: 16 residues. The germline gives CDR1 SGHDT, CDR2 YYEEEE. With 4 bases removed from V and 3 bases from J, the gap between germline ends came to 17 bases. The CDR3 reads CASSRVTGTGYNEQFF. CDR3 in DNA: TGTGCCAGCAGCAGAGTTACCGGGACCGGCTACAATGAGCAGTTCTTC.

This clonotype was detected a few times. The CDR3 sequence is CASSEMWTGVVDNTGELFF. In DNA, the CDR3 is TGTGCCAGCAGTGAAATGTGGACAGGGGTTGTGGATAACACCGGGGAGCTGTTTTTT. This rearrangement joins TRBV6-1 to TRBJ2-2, with TRBD1 matching 9 bases. Losses at the gene ends were 2 bases for V and 2 bases for J; bases not matched to a gene: 12. Germline loops: CDR1 MNHNS, CDR2 SASEGT. This CDR3 is 19 amino acids long.

This clonotype showed up just once. This rearrangement joins TRBV6-6 to TRBJ1-1, with 8 bases fitting TRBD1. CDR1 is MNHNY and CDR2 is SVGAGI in the germline V gene (reference sequence). This CDR3 region has 13 residues. With 7 bases clipped from V and 5 bases from J, the junction kept 6 bases outside the gene matches. This chain's CDR3 is CASTGQVRTEAFF. CDR3 nucleotides: TGTGCCAGCACGGGACAGGTCAGGACTGAAGCTTTCTTT.

The table lists this clonotype with a few counts. The genes are TRBV7-9 and TRBJ2-7; D not resolved. Germline CDR1 reads SEHNR; CDR2 reads FQNEAQ (reference sequence). CDR3 length equals 13 residues. V was pared by 5 bases and J by 2 bases, with 10 bases between. CDR3 nucleotide sequence: TGTGCCAGCAGCGGCGTGCCGGCCTACGAGCAGTACTTC. Translating gives CASSGVPAYEQYF.

This clonotype has just a few counts. This sequence joins TRBV7-2 and TRBJ2-7; 7 nucleotides agree with TRBD2. The germline V gene encodes CDR1 SGHTA and CDR2 FQGNSA. Germline trimming cut 1 base from V and 2 bases from J; bases unmatched to any gene: 5. This CDR3 contains 15 residues. In DNA, the CDR3 is TGTGCCAGCAGCTTAGTAGGGCTAGCGGCCTACGAGCAGTACTTC. Residues: CASSLVGLAAYEQYF.

In its sample, this clonotype was seen many times. It is likely a read error, because the conserved phenylalanine at the end of the CDR3 is missing. The DNA is omitted, as the CDR3 cannot be located on it reliably, and the CDR3 follows TCRdb's listing. The rearrangement joins TRBV7-2 to TRBJ1-2; the table's TRBD1 call for D was not verified on the DNA. Looked up from germline, CDR1 is SGHTA and CDR2 is FQGNSA. The CDR3 numbers 11 amino acids, ends counted. The CDR3 protein is CASHSYAGQIM.

V is TRBV20-1 and J is TRBJ1-2, with D tentatively TRBD1 (5 bases). The CDR3 runs 14 residues. V was cut by 3 bases and J by 0 bases, with 11 bases left in between. CDR1 DFQATT and CDR2 SNEGSKA come from the germline V gene (reference sequence). In nucleotides, the CDR3 is TGCAGTGCTAGCGACCAGGGTCCTAACTATGGCTACACCTTC. Encoded protein: CSASDQGPNYGYTF.

This chain connects TRBV2 to TRBJ2-7; no definite D call. V lost 1 base and J lost 1, with 11 bases in between. The CDR3 runs to 15 residues. Germline V gene data show CDR1 as SNHLY and CDR2 as FYNNEI. The CDR3 spells CASSEEEASSYEQYF. CDR3 DNA sequence: TGTGCCAGCAGTGAAGAAGAGGCTAGTTCCTACGAGCAGTACTTC.

The chain joins TRBV3-1 to TRBJ2-7; unclear D gene. CDR1 is LGHDT, CDR2 YNNKEL, per germline (reference sequence). The CDR3 is 15 amino acids. V lost 5 bases and J lost 0, with 14 bases in between. CDR3 loop: CASSKAETGSYEQYF. CDR3 bases: TGTGCCAGCAGCAAGGCAGAGACGGGCTCCTACGAGCAGTACTTC.

This clonotype was detected ten times or more. The chain is built from TRBV7-6 and TRBJ2-1; 9 bases are a match to TRBD1. CDR3 length: 13 amino acids. V was clipped by 4 bases and J by 9 bases; unmatched bases: 4. Per germline, CDR1 SGHVS and CDR2 FNYEAQ. The CDR3 DNA sequence: TGTGCCAGCAGCTCCGGGACAGGGACTGAGCAGTTCTTC. Protein product: CASSSGTGTEQFF.

A note on this clonotype: This may arise from a read error, as a much more abundant clone is one base away. The chain joins TRBV5-3 to TRBJ1-1; a possible D gene is TRBD1 (6 bases). TRBV5-3 is recorded as an ORF, its role being uncertain. The CDR3 consists of 14 residues. The CDR3 DNA sequence: TGTGCCAGCAGCTACGGACAGATGAACACTGAAGCTTTCTTT. It codes for CASSYGQMNTEAFF.

This clonotype occurred many times. This chain joins TRBV7-2 and TRBJ2-7; 7 positions agree with TRBD2. The CDR3 length is 18 residues. The V and J ends lost 8 bases and 4 bases, in that order; junction bases with no gene match: 23. CDR1 and CDR2 from the germline V gene are SGHTA and FQGNSA. Here the CDR3 DNA reads TGTGCCAGCCAATTATTCCCGGCGCGGGGGAACGGGTCGTACGAGCAGTACTTC. Translated: CASQLFPARGNGSYEQYF.

V gene TRBV6-2 or TRBV6-3 combines with J gene TRBJ2-3, with 12 bases fitting TRBD2. The germline CDR1 and CDR2 sequences are MNHEY and SVGEGT. The ends lost 5 bases at V and 6 bases at J; junction bases unmatched: 6. The CDR3 totals 15 residues. The CDR3, as DNA: TGTGCCAGCAGTGCTAGCGGGGGGGCCAGGGATACGCAGTATTTT. Translated, it gives CASSASGGARDTQYF.

The gene calls are TRBV5-1 and TRBJ1-3; D perhaps matches TRBD1 (5 bases). Trimming cost V 6 bases and J 2 bases, with 12 bases left between them. From germline, CDR1 is SGHRS and CDR2 YFSETQ. There are 14 residues in the CDR3. The CDR3 DNA reads as TGCGCCAGCACTCCGGGGGGAGCTGGAAACACCATATATTTT. Translating gives CASTPGGAGNTIYF.

Many counts were recorded for this clonotype. V usage is TRBV6-1 and J usage is TRBJ2-3; possibly TRBD1 for D (5 bases). The CDR3 has 15 amino acids. Germline CDR1 reads MNHNS; CDR2 reads SASEGT. Trimming cost V 5 bases and J 2 bases, with 14 bases left between them. This CDR3 is CASSPQEKITDTQYF. In DNA form, the CDR3 reads TGTGCCAGCAGTCCACAGGAGAAGATCACAGATACGCAGTATTTT.

This chain uses TRBV12-3 or TRBV12-4 with TRBJ1-5; 7 bases line up with TRBD1. With 6 bases clipped from V and 0 bases from J, the junction kept 8 bases outside the gene matches. The CDR3 consists of 16 residues. CDR3 in amino acids: CASRAGGDYSNQPQHF. As DNA, the CDR3 is TGTGCCAGCAGAGCAGGGGGAGATTATAGCAATCAGCCCCAGCATTTT.

This chain uses TRBV7-2 with TRBJ1-6, with a tentative D call TRBD1 (5 bases). This CDR3 is built from 17 residues. Germline CDR1 and CDR2: SGHTA and FQGNSA. V lost 2 bases and J 3 bases, leaving 14 bases between the germline ends. The CDR3 protein is CASSLSKGNYYNSPLHF. Written as DNA, the CDR3 is TGTGCCAGCAGCTTATCTAAGGGGAACTACTATAATTCACCCCTCCACTTT.

This clonotype has just a few counts. The rearrangement uses TRBV27 and TRBJ2-7, with D possibly being TRBD1 (6 bases). The CDR3 is made up of 15 amino acids. CDR1 is MNHEY, CDR2 SMNVEV, per germline (reference sequence). Trimming removed 4 bases at V and 2 bases at J, with 15 bases between. The CDR3 DNA follows: TGTGCCAGCAGTTCGACAGGAAGCTCCACCTACGAGCAGTACTTC. Its protein product is CASSSTGSSTYEQYF.

This clonotype came up many times. This sequence joins TRBV10-2 and TRBJ1-2; unclear D gene. Germline V gives CDR1 WSHSY, CDR2 SAAADI. The CDR3 extends over 13 amino acids. Deletions cut 3 bases from V and 1 base from J, with 6 bases between. The CDR3 DNA reads TGCGCCAGCAGTGAAACGCTTAACTATGGCTACACCTTC. Its protein product is CASSETLNYGYTF.